This entry describes one TCR beta chain. Antigen: not known. Sequenced by immunoSEQ multiplex PCR; TCRdb stores in-frame clones only, minus some. The sample holds over 800,000 clones, over 90% seen once. The record originates from a study of shared clonotypes between healthy human individuals. Naive CD8 isolation took CD45RO-negative cells positively selected for CCR7 and excluded terminally differentiated effector memory CD45RA+ cells. Study findings and constraints: An effect of sequencing depth on clonotype sharing among donors was expected. The naive CD4 repertoires of a handful of donors were compared, and approximately 4.5% of clonotypes were shared.

The CDR3 is 17 amino acids. Unmatched junction bases numbered 13, after V lost 0 bases and J lost 8 bases. CDR1 and CDR2 (germline): LGHNA, YNFKEQ. Material: naive CD8+ T cells sorted from blood. The rearrangement uses TRBV4-2 and TRBJ2-1, with TRBD2 identical over 7 bases. This clonotype was obtained from a man aged 25-40 years in good health. CDR3 in DNA: TGTGCCAGCAGCCAAGAGTTGGCTAGCGGTCTCAGTGATGAGCAGTTCTTC. Translated: CASSQELASGLSDEQFF.